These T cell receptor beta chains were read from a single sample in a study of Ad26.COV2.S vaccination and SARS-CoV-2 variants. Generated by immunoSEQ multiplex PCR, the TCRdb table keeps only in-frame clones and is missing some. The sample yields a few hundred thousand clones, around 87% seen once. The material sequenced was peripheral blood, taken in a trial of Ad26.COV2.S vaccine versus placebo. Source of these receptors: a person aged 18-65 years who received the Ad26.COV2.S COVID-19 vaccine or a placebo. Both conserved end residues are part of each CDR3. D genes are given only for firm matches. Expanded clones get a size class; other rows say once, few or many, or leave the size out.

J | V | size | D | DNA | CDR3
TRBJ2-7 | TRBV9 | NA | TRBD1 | TGTGCCAGCAGCGTAGAGGCGGGGACAGGTTCTTACGAGCAGTACTTC | CASSVEAGTGSYEQYF
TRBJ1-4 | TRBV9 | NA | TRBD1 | TGTGCCAGCAGCGGGGAGGACAGGACGGGTCCTAATGAAAAACTGTTTTTT | CASSGEDRTGPNEKLFF
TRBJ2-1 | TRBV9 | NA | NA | TGTGCCAGCAGCCCTCGCGATAGTCTCAATGAGCAGTTCTTC | CASSPRDSLNEQFF
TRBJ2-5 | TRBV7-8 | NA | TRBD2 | TGTGCCAGCAGCTTATGGCGGGGGGGCCGGGAGACCCAGTACTTC | CASSLWRGGRETQYF
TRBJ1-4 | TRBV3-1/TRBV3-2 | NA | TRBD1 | TGTGCCAGCAGCTCTACAGGGGGCGGTGTGGAAAAACTGTTTTTT | CASSSTGGGVEKLFF
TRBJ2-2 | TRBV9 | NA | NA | TGTGCCAGCAGCGTAGTGGTCACCGGGGAGCTGTTTTTT | CASSVVVTGELFF
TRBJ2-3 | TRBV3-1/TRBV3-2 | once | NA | TGTGCCAGCACCTTGCGGGGCTACACAGATACGCAGTATTTT | CASTLRGYTDTQYF
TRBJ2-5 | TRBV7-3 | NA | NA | TGTGCCAGCAGCTTAACCGCAGGGACTCAAGAGACCCAGTACTTC | CASSLTAGTQETQYF
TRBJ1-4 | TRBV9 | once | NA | TGTGCCAGCAGCGTAGGTGGTATAGCAGTACCTAATGAAAAACTGTTTTTT | CASSVGGIAVPNEKLFF
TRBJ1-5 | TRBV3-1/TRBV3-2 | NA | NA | TGTGCCAGCAGCGCTTCAAGCGACAATCAGCCCCAGCATTTT | CASSASSDNQPQHF
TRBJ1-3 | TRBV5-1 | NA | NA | TGCGCCAGCAGCTTAGGGGATACAAGAAACACCATATATTTT | CASSLGDTRNTIYF
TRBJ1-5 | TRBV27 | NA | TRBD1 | TGTGCCAGCAGTAAAGGACAGGGTGGCAATCAGCCCCAGCATTTT | CASSKGQGGNQPQHF
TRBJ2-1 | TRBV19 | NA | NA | TGTGCCAGTAGTCCGGGACTCTCCTACAATGAGCAGTTCTTC | CASSPGLSYNEQFF
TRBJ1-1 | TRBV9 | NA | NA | TGTGCCAGCAGCACCCGGGACGGGAACACTGAAGCTTTCTTT | CASSTRDGNTEAFF
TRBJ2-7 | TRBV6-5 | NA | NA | TGTGCCAGCAGCCGTAGGGGGGCGGGGGAGCAGTACTTC | CASSRRGAGEQYF
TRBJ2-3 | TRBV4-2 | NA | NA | TGTGCCAGCAGCACCCCTGATACGCAGTATTTT | CASSTPDTQYF
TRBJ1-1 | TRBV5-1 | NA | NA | TGCGCCAGCAGCTTGGAAAGAAAAGGTATGAACACTGAAGCTTTCTTT | CASSLERKGMNTEAFF
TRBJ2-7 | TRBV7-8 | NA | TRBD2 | TGTGCCAGCAGCTTGCTAGCGGGGGGTTCCCCCGCTACGGACGAGCAGTACTTC | CASSLLAGGSPATDEQYF
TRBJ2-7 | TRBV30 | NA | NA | TGTGCCTGGAGCCTTAGTAACGAGCAGTACTTC | CAWSLSNEQYF
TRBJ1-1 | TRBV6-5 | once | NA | TGTGCCAGCACCGGAGTGTCACCGAACACTGAAGCTTTCTTT | CASTGVSPNTEAFF
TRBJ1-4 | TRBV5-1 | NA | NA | TGCGCCAGCAGCTTCGGGAAGGAAGGTGAAAAACTGTTTTTT | CASSFGKEGEKLFF
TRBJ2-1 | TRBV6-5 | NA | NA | TGTGCCAGCACCGTGGTGACAGGAGGACGTGAGCAGTTCTTC | CASTVVTGGREQFF
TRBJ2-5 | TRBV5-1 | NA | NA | TGCGCCAGCATGACGGAATCTATGGAGACCCAGTACTTC | CASMTESMETQYF
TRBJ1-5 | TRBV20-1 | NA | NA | TGCAGTGCTAGTTTCACACAGGAGGATTATAGCAATCAGCCCCAGCATTTT | CSASFTQEDYSNQPQHF
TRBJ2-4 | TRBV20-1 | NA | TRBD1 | TGCAGTGCCAGGACAGGGAACATTCAGTACTTC | CSARTGNIQYF
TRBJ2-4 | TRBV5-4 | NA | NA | TGTGCCAGCAGCTTACACGGGGACCGAAACATTCAGTACTTC | CASSLHGDRNIQYF
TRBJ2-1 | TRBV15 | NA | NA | TGTGCCACCAGCAGAGCCGGGGGGCCTTACAATGAGCAGTTCTTC | CATSRAGGPYNEQFF
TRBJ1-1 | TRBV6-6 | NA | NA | TGTGCCAGCAGCCCCGCAGGGTGGGGTAAGACTGAAGCTTTCTTT | CASSPAGWGKTEAFF
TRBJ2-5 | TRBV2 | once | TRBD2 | TGTGCCAGGGGACTAGCGGGGTTGCCGTTACAAGAGACCCAGTACTTC | CARGLAGLPLQETQYF
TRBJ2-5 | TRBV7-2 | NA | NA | TGTGCCAGCAGCTTAGTTACGGGGAACGGGGAGACCCAGTACTTC | CASSLVTGNGETQYF